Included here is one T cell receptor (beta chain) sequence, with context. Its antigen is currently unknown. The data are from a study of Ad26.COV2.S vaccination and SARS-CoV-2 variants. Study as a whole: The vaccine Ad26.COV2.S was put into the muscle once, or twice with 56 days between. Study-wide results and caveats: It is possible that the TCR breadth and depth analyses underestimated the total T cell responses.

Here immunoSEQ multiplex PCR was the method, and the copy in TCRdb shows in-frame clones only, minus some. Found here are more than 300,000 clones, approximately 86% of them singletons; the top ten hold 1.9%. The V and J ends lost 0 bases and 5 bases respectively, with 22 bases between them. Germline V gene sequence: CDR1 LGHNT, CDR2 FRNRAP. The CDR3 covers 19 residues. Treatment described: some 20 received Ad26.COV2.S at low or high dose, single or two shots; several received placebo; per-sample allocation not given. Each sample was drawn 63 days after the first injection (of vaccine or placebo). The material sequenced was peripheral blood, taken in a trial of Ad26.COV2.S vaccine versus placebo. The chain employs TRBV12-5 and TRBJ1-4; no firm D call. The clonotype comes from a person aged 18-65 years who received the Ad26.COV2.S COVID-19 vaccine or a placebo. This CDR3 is CASGLVLDPVGRRNEKLFF. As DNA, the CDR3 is TGTGCTAGTGGTTTGGTACTGGATCCCGTCGGGCGGAGAAATGAAAAACTGTTTTTT.